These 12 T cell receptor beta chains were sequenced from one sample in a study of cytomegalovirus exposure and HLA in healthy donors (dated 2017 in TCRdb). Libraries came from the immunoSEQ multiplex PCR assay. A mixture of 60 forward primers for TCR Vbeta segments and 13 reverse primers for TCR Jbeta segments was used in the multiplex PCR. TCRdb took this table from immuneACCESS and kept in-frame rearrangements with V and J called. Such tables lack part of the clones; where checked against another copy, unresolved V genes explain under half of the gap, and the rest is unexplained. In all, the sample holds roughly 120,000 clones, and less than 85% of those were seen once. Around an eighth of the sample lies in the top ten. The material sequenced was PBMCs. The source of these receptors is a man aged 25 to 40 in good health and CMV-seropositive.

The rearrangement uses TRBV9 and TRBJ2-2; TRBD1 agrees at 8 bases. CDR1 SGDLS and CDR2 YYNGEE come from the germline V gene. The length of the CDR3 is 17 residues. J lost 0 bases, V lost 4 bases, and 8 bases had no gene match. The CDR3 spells CASSIDRGYANTGELFF. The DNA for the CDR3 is TGTGCCAGCAGCATCGACAGGGGCTATGCGAACACCGGGGAGCTGTTTTTT.

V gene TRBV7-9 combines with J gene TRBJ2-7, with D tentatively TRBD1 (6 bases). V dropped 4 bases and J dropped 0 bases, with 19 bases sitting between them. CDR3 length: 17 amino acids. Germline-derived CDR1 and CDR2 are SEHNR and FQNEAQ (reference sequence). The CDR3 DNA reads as TGTGCCAGCAGCTCTACAGGGATTCACCCCAGCTCCTACGAGCAGTACTTC. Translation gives CASSSTGIHPSSYEQYF.

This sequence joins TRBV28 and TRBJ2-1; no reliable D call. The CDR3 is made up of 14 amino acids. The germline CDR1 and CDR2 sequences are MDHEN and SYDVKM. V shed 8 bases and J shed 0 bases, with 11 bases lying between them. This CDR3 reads CASDGADSYNEQFF. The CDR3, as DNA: TGTGCCAGCGATGGAGCAGACTCCTACAATGAGCAGTTCTTC.

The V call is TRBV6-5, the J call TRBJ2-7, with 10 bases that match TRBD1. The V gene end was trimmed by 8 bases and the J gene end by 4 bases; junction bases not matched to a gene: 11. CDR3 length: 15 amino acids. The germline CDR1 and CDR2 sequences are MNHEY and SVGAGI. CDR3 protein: CASARSGTGVYEQYF. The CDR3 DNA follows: TGTGCCAGCGCCCGCTCCGGGACAGGGGTTTACGAGCAGTACTTC.

The CDR3 nucleotides read TGCGCCAGCAGCTTGCCGCAGGGATACACCGGGGAGCTGTTTTTT. It encodes CASSLPQGYTGELFF. The chain recombines TRBV5-1 with TRBJ2-2, with D possibly TRBD1 on 5 matching bases. Germline lookup yields CDR1 SGHRS and CDR2 YFSETQ. The CDR3 loop spans 15 amino acids. Trimming shortened V by 1 base and J by 3 bases, and 10 bases separated the two germline ends. The full variable domain, with the rest looked up from reference TRBV5-1 and TRBJ2-2, is KAGVTQTPRYLIKTRGQQVTLSCSPISGHRSVSWYQQTPGQGLQFLFEYFSETQRNKGNFPGRFSGRQFSNSRSEMNVSTLELGDSALYLCASSLPQGYTGELFFGEGSRLTVL.

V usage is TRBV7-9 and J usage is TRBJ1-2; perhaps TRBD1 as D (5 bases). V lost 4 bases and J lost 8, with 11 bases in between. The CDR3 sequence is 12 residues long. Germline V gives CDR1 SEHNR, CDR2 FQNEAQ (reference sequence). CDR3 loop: CASSSTGSGYTF. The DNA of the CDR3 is TGTGCCAGCAGCTCAACAGGCTCGGGCTACACCTTC.

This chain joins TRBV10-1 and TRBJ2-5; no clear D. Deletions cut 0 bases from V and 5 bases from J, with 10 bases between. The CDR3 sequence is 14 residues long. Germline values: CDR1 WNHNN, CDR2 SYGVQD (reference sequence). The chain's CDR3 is CASSESSDGETQYF. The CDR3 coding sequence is TGCGCCAGCAGTGAGTCAAGCGATGGGGAGACCCAGTACTTC.

The CDR3 DNA reads TGTGCCAGCAGTTTTATCGCGGCCGGGGGCTATGGCTACACCTTC. Translation: CASSFIAAGGYGYTF. The genes are TRBV28 and TRBJ1-2; the D gene is possibly TRBD1 (5 bases). CDR3 length: 15 amino acids. Germline V CDR1 and CDR2: MDHEN, SYDVKM. The V end lost 3 bases, the J end lost 4 bases, and 15 bases lay between the germline ends.

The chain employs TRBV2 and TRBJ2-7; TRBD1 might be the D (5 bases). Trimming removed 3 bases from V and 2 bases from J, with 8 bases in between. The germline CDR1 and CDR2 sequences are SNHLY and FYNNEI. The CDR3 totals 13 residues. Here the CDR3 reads CASSDPDTYEQYF. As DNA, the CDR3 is TGTGCCAGCAGTGATCCGGACACCTACGAGCAGTACTTC.

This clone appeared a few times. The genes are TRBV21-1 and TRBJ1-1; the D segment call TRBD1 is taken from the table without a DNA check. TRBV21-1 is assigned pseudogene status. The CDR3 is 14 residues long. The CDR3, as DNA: TGTGCCAGCAGCAAAGGGCAGGGGAACACTGAAGCTTTCTTT. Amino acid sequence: CASSKGQGNTEAFF.

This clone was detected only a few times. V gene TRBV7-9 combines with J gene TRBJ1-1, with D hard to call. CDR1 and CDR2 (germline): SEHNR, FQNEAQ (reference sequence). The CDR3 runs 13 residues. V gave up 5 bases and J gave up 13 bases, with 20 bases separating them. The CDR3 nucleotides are TGTGCCAGCAGCACCGGCGGGTTCTCTCAGGTTTTCTTT. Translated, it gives CASSTGGFSQVFF. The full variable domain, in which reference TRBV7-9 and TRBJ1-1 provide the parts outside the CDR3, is DTGVSQNPRHKITKRGQNVTFRCDPISEHNRLYWYRQTLGQGPEFLTYFQNEAQLEKSRLLSDRFSAERPKGSFSTLEIQRTEQGDSAMYLCASSTGGFSQVFFGQGTRLTVV.

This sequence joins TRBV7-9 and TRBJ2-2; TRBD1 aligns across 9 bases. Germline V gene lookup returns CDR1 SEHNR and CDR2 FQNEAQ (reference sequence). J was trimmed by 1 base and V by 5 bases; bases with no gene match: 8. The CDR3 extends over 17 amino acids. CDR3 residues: CASSRTTGQGNTGELFF. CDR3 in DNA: TGTGCCAGCAGCCGTACGACGGGACAGGGGAACACCGGGGAGCTGTTTTTT.